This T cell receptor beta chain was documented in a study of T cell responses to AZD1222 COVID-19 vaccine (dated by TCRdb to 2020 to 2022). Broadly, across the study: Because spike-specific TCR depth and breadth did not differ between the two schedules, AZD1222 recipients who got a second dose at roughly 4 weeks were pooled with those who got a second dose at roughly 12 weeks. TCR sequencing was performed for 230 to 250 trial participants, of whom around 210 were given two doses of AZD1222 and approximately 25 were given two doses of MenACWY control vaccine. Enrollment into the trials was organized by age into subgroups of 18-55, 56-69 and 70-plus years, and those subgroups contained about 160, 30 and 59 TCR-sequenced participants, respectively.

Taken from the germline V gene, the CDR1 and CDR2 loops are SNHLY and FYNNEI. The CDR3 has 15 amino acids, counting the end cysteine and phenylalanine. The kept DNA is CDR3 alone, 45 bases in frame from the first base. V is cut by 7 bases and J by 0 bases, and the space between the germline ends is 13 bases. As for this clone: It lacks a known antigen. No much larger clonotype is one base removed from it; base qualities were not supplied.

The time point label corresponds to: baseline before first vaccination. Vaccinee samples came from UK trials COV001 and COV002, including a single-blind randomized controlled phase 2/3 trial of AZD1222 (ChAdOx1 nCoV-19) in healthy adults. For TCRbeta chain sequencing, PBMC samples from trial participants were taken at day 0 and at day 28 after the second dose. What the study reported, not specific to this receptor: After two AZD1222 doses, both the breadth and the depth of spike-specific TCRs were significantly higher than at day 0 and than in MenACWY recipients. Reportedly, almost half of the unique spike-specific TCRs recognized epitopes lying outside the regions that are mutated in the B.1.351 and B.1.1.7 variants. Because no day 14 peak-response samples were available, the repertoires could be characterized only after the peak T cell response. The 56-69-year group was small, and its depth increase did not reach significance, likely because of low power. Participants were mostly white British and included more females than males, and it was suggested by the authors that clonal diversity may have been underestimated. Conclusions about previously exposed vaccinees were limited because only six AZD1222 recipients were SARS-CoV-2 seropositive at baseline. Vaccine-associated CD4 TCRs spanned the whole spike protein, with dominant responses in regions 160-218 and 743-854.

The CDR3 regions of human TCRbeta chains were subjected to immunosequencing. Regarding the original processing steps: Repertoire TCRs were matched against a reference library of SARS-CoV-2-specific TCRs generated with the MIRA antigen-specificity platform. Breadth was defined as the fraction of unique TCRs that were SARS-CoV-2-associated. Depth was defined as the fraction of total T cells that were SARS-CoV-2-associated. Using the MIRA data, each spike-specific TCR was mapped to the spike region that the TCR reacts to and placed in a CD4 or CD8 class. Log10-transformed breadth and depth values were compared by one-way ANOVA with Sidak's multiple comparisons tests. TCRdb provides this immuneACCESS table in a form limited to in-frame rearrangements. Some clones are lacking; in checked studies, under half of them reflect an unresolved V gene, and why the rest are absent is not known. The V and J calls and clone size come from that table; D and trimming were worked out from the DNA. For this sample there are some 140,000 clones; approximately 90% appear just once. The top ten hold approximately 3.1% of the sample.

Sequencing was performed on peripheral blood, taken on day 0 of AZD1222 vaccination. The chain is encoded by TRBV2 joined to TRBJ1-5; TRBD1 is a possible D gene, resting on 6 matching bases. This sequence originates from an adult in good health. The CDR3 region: CASNLRGGSNQPQHF. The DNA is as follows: TGTGCCAGCAATCTCCGAGGGGGTAGCAATCAGCCCCAGCATTTT.